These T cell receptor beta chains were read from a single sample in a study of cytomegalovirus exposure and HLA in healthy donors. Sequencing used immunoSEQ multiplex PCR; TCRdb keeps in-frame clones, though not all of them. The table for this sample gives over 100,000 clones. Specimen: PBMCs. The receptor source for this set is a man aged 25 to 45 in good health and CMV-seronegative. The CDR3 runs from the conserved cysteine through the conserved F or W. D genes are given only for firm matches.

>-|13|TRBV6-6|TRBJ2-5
CASSTTGQETQYF
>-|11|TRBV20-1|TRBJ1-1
CSARAGTEAFF
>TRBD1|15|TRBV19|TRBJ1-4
CASSSPGGSNEKLFF
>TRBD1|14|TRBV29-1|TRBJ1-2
CSVPWTGINYGYTF
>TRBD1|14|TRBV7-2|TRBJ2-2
CASSSKGAPGELFF
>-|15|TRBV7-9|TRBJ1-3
CASSLAGQAGNTIYF
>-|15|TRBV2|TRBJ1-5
CASSGPGQVGQPQHF
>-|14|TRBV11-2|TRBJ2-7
CASSLAGASYEQYF
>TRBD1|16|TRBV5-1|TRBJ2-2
CASSWTGGPNTGELFF
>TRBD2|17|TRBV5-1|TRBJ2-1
CASSLTSGGAGYNEQFF
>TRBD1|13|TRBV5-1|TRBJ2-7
CASSLDRGDEQYF